This TCR beta chain was sequenced in a study of shared clonotypes between healthy human individuals. With regard to this clone: The antigen is undetermined.

General study results and limits: Among non-shared clonotypes, generation probabilities were lower than among those shared by all four donors.

Terminally differentiated effector memory CD45RA+ cells were excluded from the naive CD8 cells, which were CD45RO-negative and positively selected for CCR7. Trimming removed 5 bases from V and 3 bases from J; junction bases left unmatched: 7. Germline CDR1 and CDR2: SGHRS and YFSETQ. This CDR3 is 17 amino acids long. The protocol was immunoSEQ multiplex PCR, while the TCRdb copy is restricted to in-frame clones and leaves out a portion. The sample has some 2,100,000 clones, roughly 91% seen once. The TCR originated in a man aged 18 to 30 in good health. Some clones in this sample may be carry-over from other donors' samples. The genes are TRBV5-1 and TRBJ2-2, with 13 bases aligning to TRBD2. Sequencing was carried out using naive CD8+ T cells from PBMCs. The CDR3 DNA follows: TGCGCCAGCAGTCCGGGACTAGCGGGATTTCACACCGGGGAGCTGTTTTTT. It is translated as CASSPGLAGFHTGELFF.